Listed below are T cell receptor beta chains from one sample, sequenced in a study of T cell responses to AZD1222 COVID-19 vaccine. TCRdb's table, derived via immunoSEQ multiplex PCR, lists solely in-frame clones and lacks some. The table records about 120,000 clones, 92% of them present only once. Sequencing was performed on peripheral blood, taken on day 0 of AZD1222 vaccination. The source is an adult in good health. The CDR3 runs from the conserved cysteine through the conserved F or W. D genes are given only for firm matches. Clone size is shown for a subset of rows, as once, few, many or a class of expanded clone.

CDR3aa: CASSEIQVNTEAFF; CDR3nt: TGTGCCAGCAGTGAAATCCAGGTTAACACTGAAGCTTTCTTT; abundance: NA; v_gene: TRBV2; j_gene: TRBJ1-1; d_gene: NA
CDR3aa: CASSLRTVSPTEAFF; CDR3nt: TGTGCCAGCAGCTTAAGGACAGTTTCACCCACTGAAGCTTTCTTT; abundance: NA; v_gene: TRBV9; j_gene: TRBJ1-1; d_gene: NA
CDR3aa: CASSTPRRGMNGYTF; CDR3nt: TGTGCCAGCAGTACCCCGCGCAGGGGGATGAATGGCTACACCTTC; abundance: NA; v_gene: TRBV6-2/TRBV6-3; j_gene: TRBJ1-2; d_gene: TRBD1
CDR3aa: CASSQDIGSTYLPYNSPLHF; CDR3nt: TGCGCCAGCAGCCAAGATATAGGGTCCACCTACCTTCCTTATAATTCACCCCTCCACTTT; abundance: NA; v_gene: TRBV4-3; j_gene: TRBJ1-6; d_gene: NA
CDR3aa: CASSIDNWSGLLENQPQHF; CDR3nt: TGTGCCAGTAGTATAGATAATTGGAGTGGTCTCCTCGAAAATCAGCCCCAGCATTTT; abundance: NA; v_gene: TRBV19; j_gene: TRBJ1-5; d_gene: NA
CDR3aa: CASAASGGGYEQYF; CDR3nt: TGTGCCAGCGCGGCGTCAGGGGGAGGATACGAGCAGTACTTC; abundance: NA; v_gene: TRBV7-9; j_gene: TRBJ2-7; d_gene: NA
CDR3aa: CASSEITEYGETQYF; CDR3nt: TGTGCCAGCAGTGAAATTACGGAGTATGGGGAGACCCAGTACTTC; abundance: NA; v_gene: TRBV6-1; j_gene: TRBJ2-5; d_gene: NA
CDR3aa: CASSSGTLSTDTQYF; CDR3nt: TGCGCCAGCAGCTCCGGGACCCTAAGCACAGATACGCAGTATTTT; abundance: NA; v_gene: TRBV5-1; j_gene: TRBJ2-3; d_gene: NA
CDR3aa: CASRDGQGFYGYTF; CDR3nt: TGTGCCAGCAGAGACGGACAGGGTTTTTATGGCTACACCTTC; abundance: NA; v_gene: TRBV27; j_gene: TRBJ1-2; d_gene: TRBD1
CDR3aa: CASSVLGGRTEAFF; CDR3nt: TGTGCCAGCAGCGTCCTGGGGGGTCGGACTGAAGCTTTCTTT; abundance: NA; v_gene: TRBV9; j_gene: TRBJ1-1; d_gene: NA
CDR3aa: CASSPPPGQPQHF; CDR3nt: TGTGCCAGCAGCCCGCCCCCCGGTCAGCCCCAGCATTTT; abundance: NA; v_gene: TRBV12-3/TRBV12-4; j_gene: TRBJ1-5; d_gene: NA
CDR3aa: CASSLFRGAGNSPLHF; CDR3nt: TGTGCCAGCAGTTTATTTCGGGGGGCGGGTAATTCACCCCTCCACTTT; abundance: NA; v_gene: TRBV28; j_gene: TRBJ1-6; d_gene: NA
CDR3aa: CSARDSNEQFF; CDR3nt: TGCAGTGCTAGAGACAGCAATGAGCAGTTCTTC; abundance: NA; v_gene: TRBV20-1; j_gene: TRBJ2-1; d_gene: NA
CDR3aa: CASRQGYNSPLHF; CDR3nt: TGTGCCAGCAGACAGGGATATAATTCACCCCTCCACTTT; abundance: NA; v_gene: TRBV28; j_gene: TRBJ1-6; d_gene: NA
CDR3aa: CATSPDKYEQFF; CDR3nt: TGTGCCACCAGTCCCGACAAATATGAGCAGTTCTTC; abundance: NA; v_gene: TRBV24-1; j_gene: TRBJ2-1; d_gene: NA
CDR3aa: CASRPGTGAQETQYF; CDR3nt: TGTGCCAGCAGACCAGGGACAGGGGCCCAAGAGACCCAGTACTTC; abundance: NA; v_gene: TRBV9; j_gene: TRBJ2-5; d_gene: TRBD1
CDR3aa: CASSQGYSGDLHLYNEQFF; CDR3nt: TGCGCCAGCAGCCAAGGGTACTCGGGGGACCTTCATCTCTACAATGAGCAGTTCTTC; abundance: NA; v_gene: TRBV4-1; j_gene: TRBJ2-1; d_gene: NA
CDR3aa: CASGLPLIDTQYF; CDR3nt: TGTGCTAGTGGTTTGCCCCTGATAGATACGCAGTATTTT; abundance: NA; v_gene: TRBV12-5; j_gene: TRBJ2-3; d_gene: NA
CDR3aa: CASSYDRTNTEAFF; CDR3nt: TGTGCCAGCAGTTACGACAGGACGAACACTGAAGCTTTCTTT; abundance: NA; v_gene: TRBV28; j_gene: TRBJ1-1; d_gene: NA
CDR3aa: CASIIRGGADQPQHF; CDR3nt: TGTGCCAGTATTATCAGGGGGGGAGCGGATCAGCCCCAGCATTTT; abundance: NA; v_gene: TRBV19; j_gene: TRBJ1-5; d_gene: TRBD1
CDR3aa: CASSPGQRFGEQYF; CDR3nt: TGTGCCAGCAGCCCCGGTCAAAGGTTCGGCGAGCAGTACTTC; abundance: NA; v_gene: TRBV11-2; j_gene: TRBJ2-7; d_gene: NA
CDR3aa: CASSATGVNEQFF; CDR3nt: TGTGCCAGCAGTGCAACAGGGGTCAATGAGCAGTTCTTC; abundance: once; v_gene: TRBV25-1; j_gene: TRBJ2-1; d_gene: TRBD1
CDR3aa: CSVGAGTQPQHF; CDR3nt: TGCAGCGTTGGGGCAGGGACTCAGCCCCAGCATTTT; abundance: NA; v_gene: TRBV29-1; j_gene: TRBJ1-5; d_gene: NA
CDR3aa: CAWSAGYSNQPQHF; CDR3nt: TGTGCCTGGAGTGCGGGATATAGCAATCAGCCCCAGCATTTT; abundance: NA; v_gene: TRBV30; j_gene: TRBJ1-5; d_gene: NA
CDR3aa: CASSLIWGRSLAGEQETQYF; CDR3nt: TGTGCCAGCAGCCTTATATGGGGCCGATCACTAGCGGGGGAACAAGAGACCCAGTACTTC; abundance: NA; v_gene: TRBV28; j_gene: TRBJ2-5; d_gene: TRBD2
CDR3aa: CASSPNPDRANYEQYF; CDR3nt: TGTGCCAGCAGCCCCAACCCTGACAGGGCAAACTACGAGCAGTACTTC; abundance: NA; v_gene: TRBV5-4; j_gene: TRBJ2-7; d_gene: TRBD1
CDR3aa: CASSCSGLNYGYTF; CDR3nt: TGTGCCAGCAGTTGCAGTGGTTTGAACTATGGCTACACCTTC; abundance: NA; v_gene: TRBV6-5; j_gene: TRBJ1-2; d_gene: NA
CDR3aa: CASSLSRDYGYTF; CDR3nt: TGTGCCAGCAGTTTATCCAGGGACTATGGCTACACCTTC; abundance: NA; v_gene: TRBV27; j_gene: TRBJ1-2; d_gene: NA
CDR3aa: CASSSTGWGASNYGYTF; CDR3nt: TGTGCCAGCTCATCCACGGGATGGGGGGCCTCTAACTATGGCTACACCTTC; abundance: NA; v_gene: TRBV18; j_gene: TRBJ1-2; d_gene: NA
CDR3aa: CASSPSGNTEAFF; CDR3nt: TGTGCCAGCAGCCCCTCTGGGAACACTGAAGCTTTCTTT; abundance: NA; v_gene: TRBV7-9; j_gene: TRBJ1-1; d_gene: NA
CDR3aa: CAGQIGNTIYF; CDR3nt: TGTGCCGGACAGATCGGAAACACCATATATTTT; abundance: NA; v_gene: TRBV5-4; j_gene: TRBJ1-3; d_gene: NA
CDR3aa: CSADSYGYTF; CDR3nt: TGCAGTGCCGACAGCTATGGCTACACCTTC; abundance: NA; v_gene: TRBV20-1; j_gene: TRBJ1-2; d_gene: NA
CDR3aa: CASSKPRGGTSHNEQFF; CDR3nt: TGTGCCAGCAGCAAACCGAGGGGGGGAACAAGTCACAATGAGCAGTTCTTC; abundance: NA; v_gene: TRBV21-1; j_gene: TRBJ2-1; d_gene: NA
CDR3aa: CASSRFEGGGTDTQYF; CDR3nt: TGTGCCAGCAGTCGGTTCGAGGGGGGAGGCACAGATACGCAGTATTTT; abundance: NA; v_gene: TRBV25-1; j_gene: TRBJ2-3; d_gene: NA
CDR3aa: CASSVGTGGYGDTEAFF; CDR3nt: TGTGCCAGCAGCGTTGGGACAGGCGGCTATGGCGACACTGAAGCTTTCTTT; abundance: once; v_gene: TRBV9; j_gene: TRBJ1-1; d_gene: TRBD1
CDR3aa: CASSSGTSGVGQYF; CDR3nt: TGTGCCAGCAGCTCCGGGACTAGCGGGGTTGGCCAGTACTTC; abundance: NA; v_gene: TRBV11-2; j_gene: TRBJ2-5; d_gene: TRBD2
CDR3aa: CASSLEGGADTQYF; CDR3nt: TGCGCCAGCAGCTTGGAAGGGGGGGCAGATACGCAGTATTTT; abundance: NA; v_gene: TRBV5-1; j_gene: TRBJ2-3; d_gene: NA
CDR3aa: CATSANRGSTGYTF; CDR3nt: TGTGCCACCAGTGCAAACAGGGGTTCTACTGGCTACACCTTC; abundance: NA; v_gene: TRBV24-1; j_gene: TRBJ1-2; d_gene: TRBD1
CDR3aa: CASSRSGDQPQHF; CDR3nt: TGTGCCAGCTCACGCTCGGGGGACCAGCCCCAGCATTTT; abundance: NA; v_gene: TRBV18; j_gene: TRBJ1-5; d_gene: NA
CDR3aa: CASSLASTDTQYF; CDR3nt: TGCGCCAGCAGCTTGGCTAGCACAGATACGCAGTATTTT; abundance: NA; v_gene: TRBV5-1; j_gene: TRBJ2-3; d_gene: NA
CDR3aa: CASSIGGGTRSYNEQFF; CDR3nt: TGTGCCAGTAGTATAGGGGGGGGTACACGCTCCTACAATGAGCAGTTCTTC; abundance: NA; v_gene: TRBV19; j_gene: TRBJ2-1; d_gene: TRBD2
CDR3aa: CASSLALTVYGYTF; CDR3nt: TGTGCCAGCAGCTTAGCCCTGACAGTCTATGGCTACACCTTC; abundance: NA; v_gene: TRBV7-2; j_gene: TRBJ1-2; d_gene: NA
CDR3aa: CASSQGSSGPYEQYF; CDR3nt: TGCGCCAGCAGCCAAGGTTCTAGCGGGCCCTACGAGCAGTACTTC; abundance: NA; v_gene: TRBV4-3; j_gene: TRBJ2-7; d_gene: TRBD2